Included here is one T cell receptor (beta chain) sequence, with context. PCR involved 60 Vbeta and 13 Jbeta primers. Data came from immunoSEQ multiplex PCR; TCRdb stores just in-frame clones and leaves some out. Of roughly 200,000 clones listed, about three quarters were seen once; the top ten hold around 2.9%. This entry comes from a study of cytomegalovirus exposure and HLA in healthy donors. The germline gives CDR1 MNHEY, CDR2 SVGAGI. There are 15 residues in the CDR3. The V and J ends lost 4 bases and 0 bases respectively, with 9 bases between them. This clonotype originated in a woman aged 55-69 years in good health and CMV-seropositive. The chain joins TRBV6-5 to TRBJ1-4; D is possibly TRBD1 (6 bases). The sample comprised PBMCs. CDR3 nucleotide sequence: TGTGCCAGCAGTTTAAGGACAGCAACTAATGAAAAACTGTTTTTT. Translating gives CASSLRTATNEKLFF.